This T cell receptor beta chain stems from a study of blood T cell repertoires in COVID-19. The ends were cut back, 3 bases at V and 5 bases at J, with 7 bases in the middle. There are 12 residues in the CDR3. Repertoires were generated with immunoSEQ multiplex PCR, while TCRdb's copy carries only in-frame clones and drops some. The sample contains roughly 90,000 clones, about 85% of which appear only once. The sequenced material came from peripheral blood. The chain is built from TRBV12-3 or TRBV12-4 and TRBJ1-1; the D is unclear. This clonotype was sampled from an older woman with acute or convalescent COVID-19. The CDR3 here is CASSLMRTEAFF. The CDR3 nucleotides are TGTGCCAGCAGTTTGATGAGGACTGAAGCTTTCTTT.